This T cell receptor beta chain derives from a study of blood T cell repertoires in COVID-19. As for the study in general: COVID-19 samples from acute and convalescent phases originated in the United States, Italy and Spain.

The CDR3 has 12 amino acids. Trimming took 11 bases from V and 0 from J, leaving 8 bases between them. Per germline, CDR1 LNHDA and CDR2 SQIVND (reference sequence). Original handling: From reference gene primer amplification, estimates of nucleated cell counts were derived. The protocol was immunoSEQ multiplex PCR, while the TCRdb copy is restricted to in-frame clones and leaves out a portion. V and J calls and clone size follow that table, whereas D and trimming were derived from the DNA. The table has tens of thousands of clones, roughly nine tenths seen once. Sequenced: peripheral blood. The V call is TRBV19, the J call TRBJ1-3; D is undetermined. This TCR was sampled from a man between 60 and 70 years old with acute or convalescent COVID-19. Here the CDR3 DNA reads TGTGCCTCCCTCTCCTCTGGAAACACCATATATTTT. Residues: CASLSSGNTIYF.